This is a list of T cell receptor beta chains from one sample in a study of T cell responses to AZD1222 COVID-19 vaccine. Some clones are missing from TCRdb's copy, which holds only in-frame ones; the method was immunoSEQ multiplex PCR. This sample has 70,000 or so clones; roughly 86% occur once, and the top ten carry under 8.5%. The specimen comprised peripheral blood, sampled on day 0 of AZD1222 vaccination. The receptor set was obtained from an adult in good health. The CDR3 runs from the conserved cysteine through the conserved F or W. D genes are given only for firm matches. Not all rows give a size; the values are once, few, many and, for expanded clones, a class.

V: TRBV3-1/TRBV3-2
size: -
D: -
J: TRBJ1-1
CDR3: CASSRVDTEAFF
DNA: TGTGCCAGCAGCCGAGTAGACACTGAAGCTTTCTTT

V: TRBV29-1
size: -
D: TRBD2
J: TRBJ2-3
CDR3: CSVEASGGTDTQYF
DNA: TGCAGCGTTGAGGCTAGCGGAGGCACAGATACGCAGTATTTT

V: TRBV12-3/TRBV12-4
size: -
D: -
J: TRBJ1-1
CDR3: CASSLGGLVF
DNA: TGTGCCAGCAGTTTGGGGGGCCTAGTCTTT

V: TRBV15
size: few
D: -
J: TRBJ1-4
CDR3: CATGYATNEKLFF
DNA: TGTGCAACCGGGTACGCAACTAATGAAAAACTGTTTTTT

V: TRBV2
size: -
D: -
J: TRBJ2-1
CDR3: CASRPTGGGFNEQFF
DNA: TGTGCCAGCAGGCCGACGGGGGGCGGTTTCAATGAGCAGTTCTTC

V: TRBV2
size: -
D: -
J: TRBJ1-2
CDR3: CASSEALLGYTF
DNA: TGTGCCAGCAGTGAAGCGCTGTTAGGCTACACCTTC

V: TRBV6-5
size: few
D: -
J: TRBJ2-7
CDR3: CASSLKQVSSYEQYF
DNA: TGTGCCAGCAGTTTAAAGCAGGTCTCCTCCTACGAGCAGTACTTC

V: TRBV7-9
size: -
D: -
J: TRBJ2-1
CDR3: CASSLVGMNEQFF
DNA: TGTGCCAGCAGCTTAGTAGGGATGAATGAGCAGTTCTTC

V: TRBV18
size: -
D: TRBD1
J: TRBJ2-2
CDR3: CASSRQGKNTGELFF
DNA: TGTGCCAGCTCACGACAGGGAAAGAACACCGGGGAGCTGTTTTTT

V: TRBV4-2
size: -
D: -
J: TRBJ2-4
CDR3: CASSQETQQLAKNIQYF
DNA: TGTGCCAGCAGCCAAGAAACCCAACAGCTAGCCAAAAACATTCAGTACTTC

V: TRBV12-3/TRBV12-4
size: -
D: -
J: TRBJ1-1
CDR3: CASSLMNTEAFF
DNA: TGTGCCAGCAGTTTGATGAACACTGAAGCTTTCTTT

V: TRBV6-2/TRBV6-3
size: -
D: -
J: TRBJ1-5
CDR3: CASSPRGTLRDISNQPQHF
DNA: TGTGCCAGCAGTCCCCGCGGGACCCTTCGCGATATTAGCAATCAGCCCCAGCATTTT

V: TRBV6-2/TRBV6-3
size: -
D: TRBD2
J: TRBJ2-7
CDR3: CASSYDSSGSPTDEQYF
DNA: TGTGCCAGCAGTTACGACTCTAGCGGGAGTCCAACTGACGAGCAGTACTTC

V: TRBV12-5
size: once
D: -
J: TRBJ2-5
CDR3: CASGLSGRRGQETQYF
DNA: TGTGCTAGTGGTTTGTCGGGCCGTAGGGGGCAAGAGACCCAGTACTTC

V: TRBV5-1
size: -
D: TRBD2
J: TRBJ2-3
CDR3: CASGGTSSPTDTQYF
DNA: TGCGCCAGCGGCGGGACTAGCAGCCCCACAGATACGCAGTATTTT

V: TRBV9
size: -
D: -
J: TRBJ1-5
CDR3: CASSQGRGGSNQPQHF
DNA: TGTGCCAGCAGCCAAGGCCGCGGGGGTAGCAATCAGCCCCAGCATTTT

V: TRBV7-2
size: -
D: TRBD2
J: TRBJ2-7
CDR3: CASSTDGTVAGEQYF
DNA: TGTGCCAGCAGTACCGACGGAACCGTAGCGGGAGAGCAGTACTTC

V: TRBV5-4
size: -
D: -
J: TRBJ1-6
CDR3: CASSARPGNSPLHF
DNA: TGTGCCAGCAGCGCAAGGCCAGGAAATTCACCCCTCCACTTT

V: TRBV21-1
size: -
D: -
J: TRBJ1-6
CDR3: CTTRDKHSPLHF
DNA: TGTACCACCCGGGACAAACATTCACCCCTCCACTTT

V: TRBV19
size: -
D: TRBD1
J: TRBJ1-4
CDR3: CASSRQGGTNEKLFF
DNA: TGTGCCAGTAGCCGACAGGGAGGTACTAATGAAAAACTGTTTTTT

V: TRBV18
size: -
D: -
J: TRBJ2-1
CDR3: CASSPQDEQFF
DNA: TGTGCCAGCTCACCCCAGGATGAGCAGTTCTTC

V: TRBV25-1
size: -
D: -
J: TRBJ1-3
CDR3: CASSDPRGPGNTIYF
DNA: TGTGCCAGCAGTGACCCCAGGGGTCCTGGAAACACCATATATTTT

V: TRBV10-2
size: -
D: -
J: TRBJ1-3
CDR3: CASSEELLAVRRGAIYF
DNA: TGCGCCAGCAGTGAGGAGCTCCTTGCCGTCCGGCGAGGGGCCATATATTTT

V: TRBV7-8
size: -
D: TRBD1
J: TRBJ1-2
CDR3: CASSSLQGPGYGYTF
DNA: TGTGCCAGCAGCTCCTTACAGGGGCCGGGGTATGGCTACACCTTC

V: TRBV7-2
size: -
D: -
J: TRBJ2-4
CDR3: CASSLLAKNIQYF
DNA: TGTGCCAGCAGCTTACTAGCCAAAAACATTCAGTACTTC

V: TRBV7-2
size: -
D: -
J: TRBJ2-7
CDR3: CASTTQGGSEQYF
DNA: TGTGCCAGCACCACCCAAGGGGGGTCCGAGCAGTACTTC

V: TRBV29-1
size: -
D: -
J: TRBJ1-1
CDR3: CSVVPGSTEAFF
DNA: TGCAGCGTTGTTCCCGGGAGCACTGAAGCTTTCTTT

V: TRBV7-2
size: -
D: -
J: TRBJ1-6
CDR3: CASSLNSPLHF
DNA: TGTGCCAGCAGCCTGAATTCACCCCTCCACTTT

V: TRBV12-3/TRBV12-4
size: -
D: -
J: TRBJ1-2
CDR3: CASSLVAIYGYTF
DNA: TGTGCCAGCAGTTTGGTAGCGATATATGGCTACACCTTC

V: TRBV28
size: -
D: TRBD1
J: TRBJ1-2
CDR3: CASSTQQGVTNGYTF
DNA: TGTGCCAGCAGTACTCAACAGGGGGTCACTAATGGCTACACCTTC

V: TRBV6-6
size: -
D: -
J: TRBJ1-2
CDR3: CASSYSGGGGYTF
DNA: TGTGCCAGCAGTTACTCGGGGGGCGGTGGCTACACCTTC

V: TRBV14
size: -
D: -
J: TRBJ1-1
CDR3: CASSQDAGSWSTEAFF
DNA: TGTGCCAGCAGCCAAGATGCGGGGAGTTGGTCCACTGAAGCTTTCTTT

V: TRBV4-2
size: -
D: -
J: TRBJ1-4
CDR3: CASSQGLRGSQEKLFF
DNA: TGTGCCAGCAGCCAAGGATTACGGGGGTCGCAGGAAAAACTGTTTTTT

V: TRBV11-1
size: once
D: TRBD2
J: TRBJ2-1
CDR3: CASSLGLAVYNEQFF
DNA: TGTGCCAGCAGCTTAGGACTAGCGGTTTACAATGAGCAGTTCTTC

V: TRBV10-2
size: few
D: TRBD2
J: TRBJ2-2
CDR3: CASTTSGSGNGELFF
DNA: TGCGCCAGCACCACCTCGGGTAGCGGGAACGGGGAGCTGTTTTTT

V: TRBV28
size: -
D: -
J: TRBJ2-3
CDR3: CASRGTDTQYF
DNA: TGTGCCAGCAGGGGCACAGATACGCAGTATTTT

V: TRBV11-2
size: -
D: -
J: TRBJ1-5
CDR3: CASSRGNNQPQHF
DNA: TGTGCCAGCAGCCGGGGGAACAATCAGCCCCAGCATTTT

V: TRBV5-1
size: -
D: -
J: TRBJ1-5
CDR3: CASSLGGLNQPQHF
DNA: TGCGCCAGCAGCTTGGGGGGGCTGAATCAGCCCCAGCATTTT

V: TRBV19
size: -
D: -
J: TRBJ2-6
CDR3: CASSDRSGANVLTF
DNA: TGTGCCAGTAGTGATCGTTCGGGGGCCAACGTCCTGACTTTC

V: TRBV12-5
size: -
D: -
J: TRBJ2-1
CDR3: CASGLTTGQGSYNEQFF
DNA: TGTGCTAGTGGTTTGACAACAGGGCAAGGGTCCTACAATGAGCAGTTCTTC

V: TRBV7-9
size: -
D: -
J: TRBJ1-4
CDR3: CASSLSGVQRGSEKLFF
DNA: TGTGCCAGCTCACTATCGGGGGTGCAGAGGGGGAGTGAAAAACTGTTTTTT

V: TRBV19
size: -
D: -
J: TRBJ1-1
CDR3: CASRIGRALNTEAFF
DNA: TGTGCCAGTAGGATAGGCAGGGCCTTGAACACTGAAGCTTTCTTT

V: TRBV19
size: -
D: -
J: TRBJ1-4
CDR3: CASSILPRRNNEKLFF
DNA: TGTGCCAGTAGTATACTGCCTCGACGGAATAATGAAAAACTGTTTTTT

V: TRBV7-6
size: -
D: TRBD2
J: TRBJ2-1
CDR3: CASSDPSGKYNEQFF
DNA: TGTGCCAGCAGCGACCCTAGCGGGAAGTACAATGAGCAGTTCTTC

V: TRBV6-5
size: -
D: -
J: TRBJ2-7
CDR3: CASSYRDIPYEQYF
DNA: TGTGCCAGCAGTTACCGGGACATCCCCTACGAGCAGTACTTC

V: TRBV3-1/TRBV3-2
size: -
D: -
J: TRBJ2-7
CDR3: CASSQGAYEQYF
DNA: TGTGCCAGCAGCCAAGGGGCCTACGAGCAGTACTTC

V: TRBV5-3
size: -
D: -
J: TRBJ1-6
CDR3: CARSSGTEYNSPLHF
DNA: TGTGCCAGAAGTTCCGGGACGGAATATAATTCACCCCTCCACTTT

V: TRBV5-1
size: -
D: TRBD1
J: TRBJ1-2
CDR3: CASSSDSTGHGYTF
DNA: TGCGCCAGCAGCTCGGACTCGACAGGGCATGGCTACACCTTC

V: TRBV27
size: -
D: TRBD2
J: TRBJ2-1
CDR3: CASSKLAENNEQFF
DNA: TGTGCCAGCAGCAAACTAGCGGAGAACAATGAGCAGTTCTTC